A selection of T cell receptor beta chains follows, all from one sample in a study of identical twins. Via MiXCR, TCRdb re-called the 5' RACE reads, giving one row per CDR3 protein. The sample carries about 900,000 distinct CDR3 sequences, 9% to 15% recorded once. These same records also appear under a second study, on yellow fever vaccine responses in identical twins.

The sequencing sample was made of PBMCs. Receptor source: a young woman in good health. Both conserved end residues are part of each CDR3. Fields, in order: V gene, J gene, clone size, D gene, CDR3 DNA, CDR3 protein. A D gene is named only where the DNA matches it firmly. Expanded clones are given a class, and other clones once, few, many or no size at all.

TRBV20-1	TRBJ2-7	many	TRBD2	TGCAGTGCTAAGGAGGGCGGGAGGTACGAGCAGTACTTC	CSAKEGGRYEQYF
TRBV12-3/TRBV12-4	TRBJ1-3	few	TRBD1	TGTGCCAGCAGTACATCACAGGGGGCGAGAAACACCATATATTTT	CASSTSQGARNTIYF
TRBV24-1	TRBJ2-1	few	-	TGTGCCACCAGTGATGGGTTCAGGGTCGGTCCTCACCAATGGTTCTTC	CATSDGFRVGPHQWFF
TRBV4-2	TRBJ1-2	-	-	TGTGCCAGCAGCCAGGGCCGGGACTTCTATGGCTACACCTTC	CASSQGRDFYGYTF
TRBV10-3	TRBJ1-5	few	-	TGTGCCATCAGTGAGTCGACTGTCAGGGGTCAGCCCCAGCATTTT	CAISESTVRGQPQHF
TRBV6-5	TRBJ1-1	-	TRBD1	TGTGCCAGCAGTTACTCGACCAGGGGGCTACCGAACACTGAAGCTTTCTTT	CASSYSTRGLPNTEAFF
TRBV6-2/TRBV6-3	TRBJ2-3	few	TRBD2	TGTGCCAGCAGTTTACCCACTTCTTTAGCGGGGGTCACAGATACGCAGTATTTT	CASSLPTSLAGVTDTQYF
TRBV6-1	TRBJ2-1	-	-	TGTGCCAGCAGTCCGGGCCGGGGCAAAAGCTCCTACAATGAGCAGTTCTTC	CASSPGRGKSSYNEQFF
TRBV6-5	TRBJ1-2	many	-	TGTGCCAGCCGCCGGACGGGAGGCGGCTACACCTTC	CASRRTGGGYTF
TRBV9	TRBJ1-6	many	TRBD1	TGTGCCAGCAGCGGACAGGGTTCACCCCTCCACTTT	CASSGQGSPLHF
TRBV5-1	TRBJ1-3	-	-	TGCGCCAGCAGCTTGGCCCCCAGGGACGAAAACACCATATATTTT	CASSLAPRDENTIYF
TRBV10-3	TRBJ2-2	few	-	TGTGCCATCAGCGAATTCTCCGGGACCTCAAACACCGGGGAGCTGTTTTTT	CAISEFSGTSNTGELFF
TRBV15	TRBJ2-5	few	-	TGTGCCACCTCAGCGGATCGAAGAGAGACCCAGTACTTC	CATSADRRETQYF